These 20 T cell receptor beta chains were sequenced from one sample in a study of blood T cell repertoires in COVID-19. Generated by immunoSEQ multiplex PCR, the TCRdb table keeps only in-frame clones and is missing some. Of 100,000 to 150,000 clones listed, 85% were seen once; the top ten hold approximately 6.6%. Source material: peripheral blood. The receptor set was obtained from an elderly man with active or convalescent COVID-19.

This chain joins TRBV14 and TRBJ2-1; 7 bases map to TRBD2. With V trimmed by 6 bases and J by 9 bases, 11 bases remained unmatched. The CDR3 covers 14 residues. Germline V gene sequence: CDR1 SGHDN, CDR2 FVKESK. The CDR3 is CASRAIGLDGEQFF. The CDR3, as DNA: TGTGCCAGCAGGGCTATCGGACTAGACGGTGAGCAGTTCTTC. Based on the CDR3 plus reference TRBV14 and TRBJ2-1, the full variable domain is EAGVTQFPSHSVIEKGQTVTLRCDPISGHDNLYWYRRVMGKEIKFLLHFVKESKQDESGMPNNRFLAERTGGTYSTLKVQPAELEDSGVYFCASRAIGLDGEQFFGPGTRLTVL.

J is TRBJ1-5 and V is TRBV7-2; possibly TRBD1 for D (5 bases). The germline V gene encodes CDR1 SGHTA and CDR2 FQGNSA. The CDR3 contains 15 residues. The V end lost 5 bases, the J end lost 3 bases, and 14 bases lay between the germline ends. This CDR3 reads CASSATQGNNQPQHF. The CDR3 DNA reads TGTGCCAGCAGCGCCACGCAGGGAAACAATCAGCCCCAGCATTTT.

The V and J genes are TRBV5-4 and TRBJ2-5; TRBD1 aligns across 8 bases. Germline V CDR1 and CDR2: SGHNT, YYREEE (reference sequence). Trimming at V came to 3 bases and at J to 0 bases, leaving 4 bases not matched to a gene. CDR3 length: 15 residues. CDR3 residues: CASSSQTGDQETQYF. In nucleotides, the CDR3 is TGTGCCAGCAGCTCCCAGACAGGGGACCAAGAGACCCAGTACTTC.

The chain is built from TRBV18 and TRBJ1-5; TRBD1 is a possible D gene (5 bases). The CDR3 is 13 amino acids. The germline V and J ends were trimmed by 3 bases and 6 bases, with 9 bases remaining between them. Germline V gene data show CDR1 as KGHSH and CDR2 as LQKENI. CDR3 in DNA: TGTGCCAGCTCACCCGGGGGAGGTCAGCCCCAGCATTTT. It codes for CASSPGGGQPQHF.

This chain uses TRBV7-2 with TRBJ1-2, with 7 bases aligning to TRBD1. The germline gives CDR1 SGHTA, CDR2 FQGNSA. V was clipped by 5 bases and J by 5 bases; unmatched bases: 8. CDR3 size: 14 residues. CDR3 DNA: TGTGCCAGCAGCCCAGACAGGGACCGGTATGGCTACACCTTC. It encodes CASSPDRDRYGYTF.

V is TRBV11-1 and J is TRBJ1-1; 11 nucleotides line up with TRBD1. V shed 5 bases, J shed 1 base, and the junction held 6 bases outside the gene matches. This CDR3 comprises 16 residues. CDR1 SGHAT and CDR2 FQDESV come from the germline V gene (reference sequence). The CDR3 loop reads CASSGTGGLRNTEAFF. CDR3 nucleotides: TGTGCCAGCAGCGGGACAGGGGGGTTGAGGAACACTGAAGCTTTCTTT.

V gene TRBV29-1 combines with J gene TRBJ2-5; weak D call: TRBD1 (6 bases). This CDR3 comprises 14 residues. Germline CDR1 SQVTM, CDR2 ANQGSEA. The germline V and J ends were trimmed by 6 bases and 5 bases, with 19 bases remaining between them. The CDR3, as DNA: TGCAGCGTCTCCGGGCATACAGGGATGGAGACCCAGTACTTC. It is translated as CSVSGHTGMETQYF. The full variable domain, rest sourced from reference TRBV29-1 and TRBJ2-5, is SAVISQKPSRDICQRGTSLTIQCQVDSQVTMMFWYRQQPGQSLTLIATANQGSEATYESGFVIDKFPISRPNLTFSTLTVSNMSPEDSSIYLCSVSGHTGMETQYFGPGTRLLVL.

The rearrangement uses TRBV14 and TRBJ2-6, with D uncertain. Germline values: CDR1 SGHDN, CDR2 FVKESK. The CDR3 contains 13 residues. Trimming cost V 4 bases and J 5 bases, with 6 bases left between them. CDR3 loop: CASSPEWANVLTF. The CDR3 coding sequence is TGTGCCAGCAGCCCCGAGTGGGCCAACGTCCTGACTTTC.

This clone was counted a single time. The chain is built from TRBV28 and TRBJ1-5; 11 bases match TRBD1. CDR1 is MDHEN and CDR2 is SYDVKM in the germline V gene. This CDR3 is built from 20 residues. J was trimmed by 2 bases and V by 6 bases; bases with no gene match: 18. The CDR3 DNA reads as TGTGCCAGCAGCCAATATTCCGGAACTTGGACAGGGGGCCGCAATCAGCCCCAGCATTTT. It codes for CASSQYSGTWTGGRNQPQHF.

The rearrangement links TRBV29-1 to TRBJ2-5; 8 nucleotides align to TRBD2. Trimming removed 6 bases from V and 0 bases from J; junction bases left unmatched: 15. CDR3 length: 17 residues. CDR1 is SQVTM, CDR2 ANQGSEA, per germline. This CDR3 is CSVPLGRLAGYQETQYF. CDR3 DNA sequence: TGCAGCGTCCCCTTAGGGCGTTTAGCGGGGTACCAAGAGACCCAGTACTTC.

This chain links TRBV18 with TRBJ1-3, with D unclear. Deletions cut 5 bases from V and 2 bases from J, with 13 bases between. CDR3 length: 15 residues. Germline V lookup: CDR1 KGHSH, CDR2 LQKENI. The CDR3 nucleotides are TGTGCCAGCTCAGAGAGTGGCGGAACTGGAAACACCATATATTTT. It translates to CASSESGGTGNTIYF.

J is TRBJ2-7 and V is TRBV15; TRBD2 agrees at 9 bases. After removal of 3 bases from V and 0 bases from J, the junction contained 6 bases not matched to a gene. The length of the CDR3 is 16 residues. Germline V lookup: CDR1 LNHNV, CDR2 YYDKDF (reference sequence). DNA of the CDR3: TGTGCCACCAGCAGCTCAGCGGGAGGTTCCTCCTACGAGCAGTACTTC. This gives the protein CATSSSAGGSSYEQYF.

This clone has just one count. This CDR3 reads CAWGRLPGSPLHF. DNA of the CDR3: TGTGCCTGGGGCCGTCTCCCGGGATCACCCCTCCACTTT. This chain uses TRBV30 with TRBJ1-6; D call uncertain. From germline, CDR1 is GTSNPN and CDR2 SVGIG (reference sequence). The CDR3 loop spans 13 amino acids. Trimming left V 5 bases short and J 10 bases short, with 15 bases between.

The gene calls are TRBV5-1 and TRBJ1-1; D perhaps matches TRBD1 (5 bases). In germline, CDR1 is SGHRS, CDR2 YFSETQ. The CDR3 length is 14 residues. Between the trimmed V and J ends, which lost 1 base and 0 bases, there was a span of 7 bases. CDR3 sequence: CASSLPGLNTEAFF. As DNA, the CDR3 is TGCGCCAGCAGCTTGCCAGGGCTGAACACTGAAGCTTTCTTT.

This rearrangement joins TRBV19 to TRBJ2-7; D possibly corresponds to TRBD1 (6 bases). The ends were cut back, 6 bases at V and 8 bases at J, with 23 bases in the middle. This CDR3 region has 15 residues. Germline V gives CDR1 LNHDA, CDR2 SQIVND (reference sequence). The CDR3 DNA follows: TGTGCCAGTAGATCAGGGGTCTATAAGGCCGAAAAGCAGTACTTC. It is translated as CASRSGVYKAEKQYF.

The V and J genes are TRBV29-1 and TRBJ2-2; 7 bases map to TRBD2. This CDR3 has 14 residues. V lost 7 bases to trimming and J lost 8 bases; unmatched junction nucleotides: 13. Looked up from germline, CDR1 is SQVTM and CDR2 is ANQGSEA. CDR3 loop: CSAERGSAAGELFF. The CDR3 DNA follows: TGCAGCGCCGAGCGCGGGAGCGCAGCGGGGGAGCTGTTTTTT.

The chain couples TRBV3-1 (or the pseudogene TRBV3-2) to TRBJ2-7, with 9 bases aligning to TRBD1. V was clipped by 2 bases and J by 3 bases; unmatched bases: 8. Per germline, CDR1 LGHDT and CDR2 YNNKEL (reference sequence). CDR3 length: 16 residues. The CDR3 nucleotides read TGTGCCAGCAGCCAACGGACAGGGGAATTGGTCTACGAGCAGTACTTC. Amino acid sequence: CASSQRTGELVYEQYF.

The rearrangement joins TRBV3-1 (or the pseudogene TRBV3-2) to TRBJ2-2; 7 bases map to TRBD1. Germline CDR1 and CDR2: LGHDT and YNNKEL (reference sequence). The CDR3 covers 14 residues. Germline trimming cut 4 bases from V and 3 bases from J; bases unmatched to any gene: 2. The CDR3 sequence: CASSPTGDTGELFF. The CDR3 nucleotides read TGTGCCAGCAGCCCAACAGGGGACACCGGGGAGCTGTTTTTT.

This rearrangement joins TRBV15 to TRBJ1-3, with TRBD1 matching over 7 bases. The V gene end was trimmed by 3 bases and the J gene end by 9 bases; junction bases not matched to a gene: 17. The CDR3 extends over 17 amino acids. The germline V gene encodes CDR1 LNHNV and CDR2 YYDKDF (reference sequence). The CDR3 DNA reads TGTGCCACCAGCAGGGGACTGTTGACAGGGAAGGTGGCCACCATATATTTT. Translated, it gives CATSRGLLTGKVATIYF.

The genes are TRBV29-1 and TRBJ2-3; 10 nucleotides agree with TRBD1. The CDR3 has 16 amino acids. Germline CDR1 reads SQVTM; CDR2 reads ANQGSEA. V shed 6 bases and J 5 bases; nucleotides not matched to a gene: 14. The CDR3 coding sequence is TGCAGCGTGACAGAGGGGGGGACAGGGGATATAGATACGCAGTATTTT. As protein: CSVTEGGTGDIDTQYF.